This TCR beta chain was found in a study of cytomegalovirus exposure and HLA in healthy donors. Regarding the study as a whole: In an earlier analysis, most TCR beta V segments were productive about 90% or about 30% of the time.

Primers included in the PCR were 60 Vbeta and 13 Jbeta primers. The protocol was immunoSEQ multiplex PCR, while the TCRdb copy is restricted to in-frame clones and leaves out a portion. The sample gives 130,000 to 150,000 clones, 79% of which show up once; 6.5% to 8% is in the top ten. In regard to this clone: Its antigen is not known. Mismatch with germline at one junction end may stem from a read error.

Germline V lookup: CDR1 SEHNR, CDR2 FQNEAQ (reference sequence). This CDR3 is 12 amino acids long. The TCR comes from a woman aged 40 to 50 in good health and CMV-seropositive. J is TRBJ2-1 and V is TRBV7-9, with 8 bases fitting TRBD1. What was sequenced was PBMCs. The CDR3 DNA follows: TGTGCCAGCAGCGTGGAGGACAGGGTAATTGTCTTC. As protein: CASSVEDRVIVF.